A single TCR beta chain is shown here with its context. Its antigen is unknown. The record has no base qualities; no much larger clone is one base away. The data are from a study of blood T cells in healthy people across ages (dated by TCRdb to between 2014 and 2017). The study in broad terms: In model experiments, roughly one uniquely barcoded TCR beta cDNA molecule per two T cells was captured by template switching. The study measured age-related changes in TCR beta repertoire diversity using deep sequencing normalized with unique cDNA molecular identifiers. Four age groups were formed from the donors: young (average approximately 15 years), middle-aged (more than 35), aged (roughly 59) and long-lived (82). To avoid experimental bias, donors of different ages were spread randomly across the sequencing lanes. Using the same blood draw, the study looked at two additional independent replicas of 1 million unique cDNA reads for two donors, one aged 18 to 30 and the other aged 80 or older.

Library generation was performed with 5' RACE. A second PCR of about 6 to 11 cycles was run with a J-beta primer mix and a sample-barcoded 5' primer. A template-switch 5' adaptor carrying 12 random nucleotides introduced a unique molecular identifier onto each TCR beta cDNA molecule. Each sample yielded at least 3 million CDR3-containing paired-end reads. All of the RNA was converted into first-strand cDNA using the Mint cDNA synthesis kit, with a TRBC-specific oligonucleotide serving as the primer. Following uracil-DNA glycosylase treatment, a first 18-cycle PCR with universal primers M1SS and BC2_uni_R was performed on all cDNA. On the authors' methods: Each sample was normalized by randomly selecting 1 million high-quality reads, each carrying a distinct molecular identifier. Instead of being binned into consensus sequences, reads with shared molecular identifiers were discarded. CDR3 identification, clonotype clustering and error correction used MiTCR with a Q25 quality threshold and the strictest error-elimination algorithm. Lower-bound total TCR beta diversity was estimated with a nonparametric unseen species model using Euler transformation. TCRdb trimmed the raw reads at Q25, called clones with MiXCR and kept productive beta chains. Rows are unified per CDR3 protein, each entry keeping the most common DNA and genes. The authors' filters were not applied to this entry. The sample data list 1.8 million or so distinct CDR3 sequences, and about two fifths of these were observed just once. About 21% of the sample lies in the top ten.

Findings and caveats that apply to the study as a whole: Observed TCR beta diversity per million T cells fell roughly linearly with age, and a significant reduction was already apparent by age about 43. Estimates of total diversity based on one million sequenced T cells were considered lower bounds and underestimates. Compared with the aged group, the long-lived group had more naive CD4+ T cells, fewer expanded clones and increased TCR diversity, suggesting age selection. A strong correlation was found between observed TCR beta diversity and the percentage of naive T cells measured by flow cytometry. Because profiling used bulk unsorted PBMCs, naive and antigen-experienced compartments could not be compared conclusively. Because the CMV infection status of the donors was unknown, age-related changes in expanded clonotypes may potentially have been confounded.

The donors were a few dozen Caucasian individuals from Russia, aged about 6 to 100 years, who were systemically healthy. Roughly 9 milliliters of peripheral blood were drawn from each donor into EDTA-treated Vacutainer tubes. Ficoll-Paque density-gradient centrifugation was used to isolate PBMCs, with at least 6 million obtained per sample. Trizol reagent was used to extract total RNA from PBMCs, with at least 6 micrograms per sample. For every donor, flow cytometry on a PBMC aliquot measured the percentage of naive CD45RAhigh/CD27high T cells. V was cut back by 5 bases and J by 3 bases, leaving a gap of 14 bases between them. CDR1 and CDR2, per the germline V gene, are SGHTA and FQGNSA. The CDR3, cysteine through phenylalanine, is 14 amino acids long. The read is trimmed to its CDR3 DNA, 42 bases read in frame from base 1.

The chain is assembled from TRBV7-2 and TRBJ2-7; D gene: possibly TRBD1, on 5 matching bases. The clonotype was recovered from a human donor in good health. The specimen was blood. This receptor carries the CDR3 CASSGVFDSYEQYF. DNA sequence: TGTGCCAGCAGCGGAGTTTTTGACAGCTACGAGCAGTACTTC.